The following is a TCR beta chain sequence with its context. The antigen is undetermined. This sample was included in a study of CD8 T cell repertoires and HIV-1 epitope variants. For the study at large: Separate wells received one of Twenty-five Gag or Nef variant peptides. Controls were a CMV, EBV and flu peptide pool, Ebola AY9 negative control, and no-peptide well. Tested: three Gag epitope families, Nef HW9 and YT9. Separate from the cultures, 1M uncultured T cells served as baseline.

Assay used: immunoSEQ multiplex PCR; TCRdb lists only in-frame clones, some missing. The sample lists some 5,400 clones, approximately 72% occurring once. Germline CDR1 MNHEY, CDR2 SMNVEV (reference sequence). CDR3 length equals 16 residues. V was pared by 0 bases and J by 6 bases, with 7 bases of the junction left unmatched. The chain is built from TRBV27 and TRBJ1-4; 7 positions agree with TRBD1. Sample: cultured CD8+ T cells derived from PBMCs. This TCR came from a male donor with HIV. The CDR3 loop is CASSLSAGGADEKLFF. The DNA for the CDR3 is TGTGCCAGCAGTTTATCGGCAGGGGGTGCAGATGAAAAACTGTTTTTT.